The next 4 T cell receptor beta chains were all read from a single sample in a study of T cell responses to AZD1222 COVID-19 vaccine. Data came from immunoSEQ multiplex PCR; TCRdb stores just in-frame clones and leaves some out. The table lists around 130,000 clones, around 89% of them singletons. Here the sequenced sample was peripheral blood, taken on day 0 of AZD1222 vaccination. All receptors derive from an adult in good health.

The chain uses TRBV6-1 and TRBJ1-3, with D possibly matching TRBD1 (5 bases). CDR1 is MNHNS, CDR2 SASEGT, per germline. V dropped 1 base and J dropped 2 bases, with 15 bases sitting between them. This CDR3 is built from 17 residues. CDR3 coding DNA: TGTGCCAGCAGTGAAGGGGGGGTTGAAAGGGCTGGAAACACCATATATTTT. As protein: CASSEGGVERAGNTIYF.

A word on this clone: At one end, the junction sequence differs from germline, possibly due to a read error. This chain uses TRBV7-9 with TRBJ2-7; TRBD2 aligns across 11 bases. Germline loops: CDR1 SEHNR, CDR2 FQNEAQ (reference sequence). This CDR3 has 15 amino acids. CDR3 protein: CASSFLAGGSHEQYF. The DNA of the CDR3 is TGTGCCAGCAGTTTTCTAGCGGGAGGCTCCCACGAGCAGTACTTC.

V is TRBV28 and J is TRBJ2-7; 9 bases map to TRBD2. V lost 6 bases, J lost 5 bases, and 11 bases stayed unmatched. The germline gives CDR1 MDHEN, CDR2 SYDVKM. The CDR3 is made up of 15 amino acids. The chain's CDR3 is CASRDVAGVLDEQYF. The DNA for the CDR3 is TGTGCCAGCAGAGACGTAGCGGGAGTGCTGGACGAGCAGTACTTC.

The chain couples TRBV28 to TRBJ2-1; D is uncertain. This CDR3 contains 15 residues. Trimming removed 6 bases from V and 3 bases from J, with 15 bases in between. The germline CDR1 and CDR2 sequences are MDHEN and SYDVKM. CDR3 in DNA: TGTGCCAGCAGCCCCCAATTGGCTAGCTACAATGAGCAGTTCTTC. Translating it yields CASSPQLASYNEQFF.